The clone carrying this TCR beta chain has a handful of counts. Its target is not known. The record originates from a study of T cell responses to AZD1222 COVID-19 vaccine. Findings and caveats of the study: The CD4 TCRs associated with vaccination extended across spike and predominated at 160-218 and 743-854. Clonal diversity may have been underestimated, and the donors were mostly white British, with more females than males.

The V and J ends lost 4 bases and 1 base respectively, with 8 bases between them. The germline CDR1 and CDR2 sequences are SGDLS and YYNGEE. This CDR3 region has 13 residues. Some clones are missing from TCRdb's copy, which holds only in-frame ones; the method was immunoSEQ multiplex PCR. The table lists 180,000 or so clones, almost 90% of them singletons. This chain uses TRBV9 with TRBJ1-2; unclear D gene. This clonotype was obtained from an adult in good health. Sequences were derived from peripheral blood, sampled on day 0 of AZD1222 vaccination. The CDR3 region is CASSPAVNYGYTF. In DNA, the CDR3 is TGTGCCAGCAGCCCCGCAGTTAACTATGGCTACACCTTC.